The clone carrying this T cell receptor beta chain came up many times. What it recognizes is unknown. Other DNA sequences in the same sample also yield this CDR3. Authors' processing steps: Differences in CDR3 between clinicopathological groups were drawn on to build a classifier intended to discriminate distant-metastatic papillary thyroid cancer patients. TCRdb reassembled clones from the PCR reads with MiXCR. It is TCRdb's table, rather than the study itself, that gives the V and J calls and clone size. The table lists about 70,000 clones, roughly 18% of them singletons, with 9.5% to 15% in the top ten. Germline CDR1 is MNHNS and CDR2 is SASEGT. The V gene end was trimmed by 11 bases and the J gene end by 3 bases; junction bases not matched to a gene: 14. This CDR3 comprises 16 residues. Thyroid surgery took place with no prior treatment in any patient. The sample is drawn from a study of metastatic and nonmetastatic thyroid tumors. Study details: For malignant and benign thyroid patients, tumor or nodule tissue and blood were the sources whose repertoires were compared. Broader study findings: Significantly higher TCR beta diversity was reportedly seen in malignant thyroid tumors than benign nodules, in blood and tumor.

The V and J genes are TRBV6-1 and TRBJ1-3; 9 nucleotides line up with TRBD1. The sequence was collected from a female donor with papillary thyroid cancer or a benign thyroid nodule (not recorded which). Some clones in this sample may be carry-over from other donors' samples. Sequenced input: blood. CDR3 coding DNA: TGTGCCGGCCTAAGGGACAGGGTCCCGGGTGGAAACACCATATATTTT. Amino acid sequence: CAGLRDRVPGGNTIYF.